Presented here are 8 T cell receptor beta chains from one specimen sequenced in a study of blood T cell repertoires in COVID-19. Here immunoSEQ multiplex PCR was the method, and the copy in TCRdb shows in-frame clones only, minus some. Among 23,000 or so clones, 75% to 95% were seen once, and the ten largest hold 15% to 20%. Sequencing was carried out using peripheral blood. The receptors originated from a human donor in a cohort sampled during active COVID-19.

The V gene is TRBV6-5, the J gene TRBJ1-3; D remains ambiguous. This CDR3 has 14 residues. Germline CDR1 MNHEY, CDR2 SVGAGI. Trimming took 6 bases from V and 3 from J, leaving 12 bases between them. CDR3 coding DNA: TGTGCCAGCAGCAAAGACATGATTGGAAACACCATATATTTT. It specifies CASSKDMIGNTIYF.

The gene calls are TRBV7-8 and TRBJ2-3; 11 nucleotides agree with TRBD2. CDR1 is SGHVS, CDR2 FQNEAQ, per germline. J was trimmed by 4 bases and V by 2 bases; bases with no gene match: 11. The CDR3 extends over 18 amino acids. The CDR3 spells CASSLPRVSGGASDTQYF. The CDR3 nucleotides read TGTGCCAGCAGCTTACCCCGGGTTAGCGGGGGGGCTTCAGATACGCAGTATTTT.

The rearrangement links TRBV6-5 to TRBJ2-6; D gene unclear. The V and J ends lost 5 bases and 0 bases respectively, with 5 bases between them. This CDR3 has 14 residues. The germline V gene has CDR1 MNHEY and CDR2 SVGAGI. The CDR3, as DNA: TGTGCCAGCAGTCGGAGCTCTGGGGCCAACGTCCTGACTTTC. It encodes CASSRSSGANVLTF.

V usage is TRBV9 and J usage is TRBJ1-3, with a tentative D call TRBD1 (5 bases). The V gene lost 7 bases and the J gene lost 8 bases, with 10 bases spanning the gap. The CDR3 spans 11 residues. From germline, CDR1 is SGDLS and CDR2 YYNGEE. In DNA form, the CDR3 reads TGTGCCAGCCGAACGGGGGACACCATATATTTT. It codes for CASRTGDTIYF.

The chain uses TRBV7-2 and TRBJ2-7; 7 bases fit TRBD2. From germline, CDR1 is SGHTA and CDR2 FQGNSA. With 5 bases clipped from V and 2 bases from J, the junction kept 12 bases outside the gene matches. CDR3 length: 16 residues. CDR3: CASSRGPGGLTYEQYF. The CDR3 coding sequence is TGTGCCAGCAGCCGGGGACCGGGGGGACTTACCTACGAGCAGTACTTC.

The chain is built from TRBV11-3 and TRBJ2-1, with D perhaps TRBD2 (6 bases). Germline V lookup: CDR1 SGHNT, CDR2 YENEEA. Trimming shortened V by 5 bases and J by 3 bases, and 23 bases separated the two germline ends. CDR3 length: 18 residues. CDR3 coding DNA: TGTGCCAGCAGCCATACGGTTAGGGGCCCCGGGGGCTACAATGAGCAGTTCTTC. This gives the protein CASSHTVRGPGGYNEQFF.

The chain has TRBV4-1 and TRBJ2-3, with TRBD1 identical over 9 bases. CDR1 and CDR2 (germline): MGHRA, YSYEKL. Germline trimming cut 4 bases from V and 4 bases from J; bases unmatched to any gene: 3. CDR3 length: 14 amino acids. CDR3 sequence (DNA): TGCGCCAGCAGCCTTGGGACAGGGTCAGATACGCAGTATTTT. This gives the protein CASSLGTGSDTQYF.

The J gene is TRBJ1-1, the V gene TRBV5-1; 7 nucleotides line up with TRBD1. Germline CDR1 SGHRS, CDR2 YFSETQ. The CDR3 sequence is 18 residues long. J was trimmed by 1 base and V by 0 bases; bases with no gene match: 12. CDR3 loop: CASSLAGWDRYGNTEAFF. The CDR3, as DNA: TGCGCCAGCAGCTTGGCAGGGTGGGACAGATATGGGAACACTGAAGCTTTCTTT. Based on the CDR3 plus reference TRBV5-1 and TRBJ1-1, the full variable domain is KAGVTQTPRYLIKTRGQQVTLSCSPISGHRSVSWYQQTPGQGLQFLFEYFSETQRNKGNFPGRFSGRQFSNSRSEMNVSTLELGDSALYLCASSLAGWDRYGNTEAFFGQGTRLTVV.